Below are 23 T cell receptor beta chains sequenced from a single sample in a study of T cells after yellow fever vaccination. TCRdb called the 5' RACE reads again in MiXCR, with one record for every CDR3 protein. Of approximately 140,000 distinct CDR3 sequences in the sample, 6.5% to 8.5% were seen once. This specimen consisted of CD4+ T cells sorted from PBMCs, obtained 5 days after the yellow fever booster vaccination. Receptor source: a man aged 25-45 years who received the YFV17D yellow fever vaccine.

This clonotype was seen many times. The chain links TRBV11-2 to TRBJ2-5; tentatively, D is TRBD2 (5 bases). The CDR3 is 14 residues long. Per germline, CDR1 SGHAT and CDR2 FQNNGV. The V end lost 3 bases, the J end lost 3 bases, and 11 bases lay between the germline ends. The CDR3 bases are TGTGCCAGCAGCTTTAGTTCTAGCAAAGAGACCCAGTACTTC. It is translated as CASSFSSSKETQYF.

This clonotype came up many times. The chain recombines TRBV10-3 with TRBJ2-3; 10 positions agree with TRBD1. Trimming at V came to 6 bases and at J to 5 bases, leaving 8 bases not matched to a gene. The CDR3 contains 15 residues. Per the germline V gene, CDR1 is ENHRY and CDR2 is SYGVKD. CDR3 residues: CAIRGTGDYGDTQYF. Here the CDR3 DNA reads TGTGCCATCAGAGGGACAGGGGACTATGGAGATACGCAGTATTTT.

The chain recombines TRBV5-4 with TRBJ2-1; TRBD2 might be the D (6 bases). Germline V gene lookup returns CDR1 SGHNT and CDR2 YYREEE (reference sequence). V was clipped by 3 bases and J by 9 bases, with 16 bases between them. The CDR3 runs 14 residues. CDR3: CASSWDPGGREQFF. CDR3 nucleotide sequence: TGTGCCAGCAGCTGGGATCCCGGGGGACGTGAGCAGTTCTTC.

This clonotype occurred a few times. J is TRBJ2-7 and V is TRBV9, with 7 nucleotides matching TRBD1. Germline values: CDR1 SGDLS, CDR2 YYNGEE. Trimming cost V 0 bases and J 2 bases; bases outside gene matches: 5. The CDR3 totals 15 residues. Written as DNA, the CDR3 is TGTGCCAGCAGCGTAGACCCCCAGGGGGCCTACGAGCAGTACTTC. Encoded protein: CASSVDPQGAYEQYF.

There are many counts of this clonotype. This rearrangement joins TRBV6-5 to TRBJ2-7, with D unclear. Germline V gene data show CDR1 as MNHEY and CDR2 as SVGAGI. Deletions cut 0 bases from V and 0 bases from J, with 9 bases between. This CDR3 spans 15 amino acids. CDR3 residues: CASSYSRGSSYEQYF. CDR3 nucleotides: TGTGCCAGCAGTTACTCGCGCGGAAGCTCCTACGAGCAGTACTTC.

This clonotype has a count of ten or more. The chain has TRBV11-2 and TRBJ2-5; tentatively, D is TRBD2 (5 bases). Deletions cut 1 base from V and 4 bases from J, with 10 bases between. This CDR3 is built from 14 residues. Germline V gene sequence: CDR1 SGHAT, CDR2 FQNNGV. The chain's CDR3 is CASSLGAVRETQYF. Written as DNA, the CDR3 is TGTGCCAGCAGCTTAGGAGCGGTCCGAGAGACCCAGTACTTC.

The chain joins TRBV11-2 to TRBJ2-7; TRBD2 aligns across 12 bases. CDR1 and CDR2 from the germline V gene are SGHAT and FQNNGV. The CDR3 has 19 amino acids. J gave up 2 bases and V 5 bases, and 16 bases lay outside the gene matches. The chain's CDR3 is CASSPGTSGRSPIPYEQYF. The CDR3 DNA reads TGTGCCAGCAGCCCCGGGACTAGCGGGCGGTCGCCTATCCCCTACGAGCAGTACTTC.

This clonotype has at least ten counts. The chain couples TRBV12-3 or TRBV12-4 to TRBJ2-7, with D perhaps matching TRBD2 (6 bases). Trimming cost V 5 bases and J 5 bases, with 16 bases left between them. CDR3 length equals 14 residues. As DNA, the CDR3 is TGTGCCAGCAGTCCTCACCTCGGACTAAACGAGCAGTACTTC. It translates to CASSPHLGLNEQYF.

This clonotype was observed at least ten times. This chain links TRBV29-1 with TRBJ2-1, with no clear D. The V gene's germline CDR1 is SQVTM and CDR2 ANQGSEA. This CDR3 is 14 amino acids long. Trimming removed 7 bases from V and 0 bases from J, with 13 bases in between. CDR3 residues: CSGSRVSSYNEQFF. CDR3 coding DNA: TGCAGCGGATCTAGAGTCAGCTCCTACAATGAGCAGTTCTTC.

This clonotype was seen repeatedly, ten times or more. The V gene is TRBV2, the J gene TRBJ2-1; a weak D match, TRBD2 (5 bases). CDR1 is SNHLY and CDR2 is FYNNEI in the germline V gene. The V end was cut by 6 bases, the J end by 2 bases, with 11 bases between. The CDR3 runs 14 residues. Here the CDR3 DNA reads TGTGCCAGCAGCGGGGTGAGGCCCTACAATGAGCAGTTCTTC. It translates to CASSGVRPYNEQFF.

This clonotype was observed at least ten times. The rearrangement links TRBV19 to TRBJ2-3, with D tentatively TRBD2 (6 bases). The CDR3 spans 18 residues. Trimming left V 9 bases short and J 6 bases short, with 31 bases between. In germline, CDR1 is LNHDA, CDR2 SQIVND (reference sequence). The CDR3 DNA reads TGTGCCAGCCAAAAGATATTATGGGGGGACCCTTCCGTTGATACGCAGTATTTT. Translating it yields CASQKILWGDPSVDTQYF.

This clonotype was seen ten or more times. This chain's CDR3 is CASSGRSSYNEQFF. The CDR3, as DNA: TGTGCCAGCAGCGGGCGGAGCTCCTACAATGAGCAGTTCTTC. This chain connects TRBV9 to TRBJ2-1; D call uncertain. CDR3 length: 14 amino acids. Germline V gives CDR1 SGDLS, CDR2 YYNGEE. V was shortened by 3 bases and J by 0 bases, with 7 bases between the two germline ends.

This chain uses TRBV7-3 with TRBJ2-5; 7 bases fit TRBD1. Losses at the gene ends were 4 bases for V and 5 bases for J; bases not matched to a gene: 4. CDR3 size: 13 residues. Germline assignment: CDR1 SGHTA and CDR2 FQGTGA. The CDR3 is CASSSSRGETQYF. The CDR3 coding sequence is TGTGCCAGCAGCTCTAGCAGGGGGGAGACCCAGTACTTC.

This clonotype occurred many times. The rearrangement uses TRBV27 and TRBJ2-7, with D possibly being TRBD1 or TRBD2 (5 bases each). With 0 bases removed from V and 2 bases from J, the gap between germline ends came to 11 bases. The CDR3 extends over 15 amino acids. Germline-derived CDR1 and CDR2 are MNHEY and SMNVEV (reference sequence). DNA of the CDR3: TGTGCCAGCAGTTTATCCCGGGACGGACCCTACGAGCAGTACTTC. Translated, it gives CASSLSRDGPYEQYF.

In its sample, this clonotype was seen many times. This rearrangement joins TRBV5-6 to TRBJ1-1; no clear D gene. Germline lookup yields CDR1 SGHDT and CDR2 YYEEEE. V lost 2 bases and J lost 4, with 3 bases in between. The CDR3 is made up of 11 amino acids. The CDR3 coding sequence is TGTGCCAGCAGCTTCTCCACTGAAGCTTTCTTT. As protein: CASSFSTEAFF.

This clonotype was observed at least ten times. This chain uses TRBV7-2 with TRBJ1-4; TRBD1 is a possible D gene (6 bases). CDR3 length: 15 amino acids. CDR1 and CDR2 (germline): SGHTA, FQGNSA. The V end was cut by 4 bases, the J end by 4 bases, with 13 bases between. The CDR3 sequence is CASSSIQGYNEKLFF. For the CDR3, the DNA is TGTGCCAGCAGCTCGATTCAGGGGTATAATGAAAAACTGTTTTTT.

This clonotype was picked up many times. The V gene is TRBV5-1, the J gene TRBJ2-2; 10 positions agree with TRBD2. Germline CDR1 and CDR2: SGHRS and YFSETQ. The CDR3 spans 17 residues. With V trimmed by 6 bases and J by 0 bases, 8 bases remained unmatched. CDR3 sequence: CASKSGRVYANTGELFF. CDR3 nucleotides: TGCGCCAGCAAGAGCGGGAGGGTCTACGCGAACACCGGGGAGCTGTTTTTT.

The table lists this clonotype with many counts. The V and J genes are TRBV4-3 and TRBJ2-1, with 8 bases that match TRBD2. The V gene's germline CDR1 is LGHNA and CDR2 YSLEER. V lost 0 bases and J lost 3; bases outside the gene matches: 4. The CDR3 sequence is 16 residues long. This CDR3 reads CASSQDALADYNEQFF. CDR3 DNA: TGCGCCAGCAGCCAAGATGCACTAGCGGACTACAATGAGCAGTTCTTC.

This clonotype was seen a few times. Here the CDR3 DNA reads TGTGCCAGCAGGTCACCCCGCCCCTCCTACGAGCAGTACTTC. This codes for CASRSPRPSYEQYF. The J gene is TRBJ2-7, the V gene TRBV6-1; D gene ambiguous. CDR3 length: 14 residues. The V end lost 6 bases, the J end lost 0 bases, and 12 bases lay between the germline ends. The germline V gene encodes CDR1 MNHNS and CDR2 SASEGT.

In its sample, this clonotype was seen many times. This chain uses TRBV10-1 with TRBJ2-2; D gene ambiguous. CDR3 length equals 16 residues. Trimming left V 0 bases short and J 7 bases short, with 15 bases between. Germline V gene sequence: CDR1 WNHNN, CDR2 SYGVQD (reference sequence). CDR3 DNA: TGCGCCAGCAGTGAGTCGCATACAGTTAGGGACGGGGAGCTGTTTTTT. Its translation is CASSESHTVRDGELFF.

This clonotype appeared many times. This chain joins TRBV7-2 and TRBJ2-7, with 7 bases lining up with TRBD1. Germline V gene lookup returns CDR1 SGHTA and CDR2 FQGNSA. The J segment lost 4 bases and the V segment lost 5 bases, leaving 8 bases of the junction unmatched. The CDR3 has 14 residues. CDR3 DNA sequence: TGTGCCAGCAGCGAACGGGACAGAGTGTACGAGCAGTACTTC. It codes for CASSERDRVYEQYF.

This clonotype showed up just a few times. The rearrangement links TRBV20-1 to TRBJ2-5, with 8 bases identical to TRBD2. Germline V gene sequence: CDR1 DFQATT, CDR2 SNEGSKA (reference sequence). The CDR3 spans 16 residues. V lost 1 base to trimming and J lost 2 bases; unmatched junction nucleotides: 9. CDR3 sequence: CSARATRLARQETQYF. The CDR3 coding sequence is TGCAGTGCTAGAGCCACCCGACTAGCGAGGCAAGAGACCCAGTACTTC.

This clonotype was counted many times. The genes are TRBV5-1 and TRBJ1-1; D gene uncertain. V was clipped by 7 bases and J by 1 base, with 14 bases between them. Germline CDR1 SGHRS, CDR2 YFSETQ. The CDR3 runs 14 residues. The CDR3 here is CASRPDHANTEAFF. CDR3 DNA sequence: TGCGCCAGCCGCCCAGACCACGCGAACACTGAAGCTTTCTTT.